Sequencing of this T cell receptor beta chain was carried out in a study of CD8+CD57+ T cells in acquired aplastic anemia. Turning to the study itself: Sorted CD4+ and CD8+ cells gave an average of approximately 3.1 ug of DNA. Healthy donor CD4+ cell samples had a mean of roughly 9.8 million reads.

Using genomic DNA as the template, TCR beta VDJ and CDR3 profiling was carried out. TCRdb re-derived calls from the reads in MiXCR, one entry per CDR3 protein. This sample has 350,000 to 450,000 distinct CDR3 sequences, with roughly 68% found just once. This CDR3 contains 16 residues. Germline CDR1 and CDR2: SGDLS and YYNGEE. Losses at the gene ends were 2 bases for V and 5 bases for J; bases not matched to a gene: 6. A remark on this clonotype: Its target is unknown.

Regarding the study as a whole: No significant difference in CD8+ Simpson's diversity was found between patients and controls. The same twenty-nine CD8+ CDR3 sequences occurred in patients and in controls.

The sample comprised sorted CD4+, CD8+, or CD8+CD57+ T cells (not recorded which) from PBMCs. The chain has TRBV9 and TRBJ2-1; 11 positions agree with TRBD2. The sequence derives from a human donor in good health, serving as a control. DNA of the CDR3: TGTGCCAGCAGCGTTCTAGCGGGGGGAAGAGACAATGAGCAGTTCTTC. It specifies CASSVLAGGRDNEQFF.